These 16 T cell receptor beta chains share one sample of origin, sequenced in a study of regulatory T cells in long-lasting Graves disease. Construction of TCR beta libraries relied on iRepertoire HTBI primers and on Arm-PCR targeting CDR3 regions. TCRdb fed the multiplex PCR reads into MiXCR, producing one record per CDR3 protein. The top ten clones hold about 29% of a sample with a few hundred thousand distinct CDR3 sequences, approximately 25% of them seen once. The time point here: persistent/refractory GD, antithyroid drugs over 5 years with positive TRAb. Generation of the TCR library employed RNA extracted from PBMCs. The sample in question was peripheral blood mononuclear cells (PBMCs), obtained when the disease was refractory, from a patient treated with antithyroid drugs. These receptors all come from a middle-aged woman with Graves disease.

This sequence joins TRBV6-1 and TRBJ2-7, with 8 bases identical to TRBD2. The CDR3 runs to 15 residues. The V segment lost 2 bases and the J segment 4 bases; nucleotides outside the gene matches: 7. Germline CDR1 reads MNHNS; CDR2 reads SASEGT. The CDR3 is CASSERTGGPYEQYF. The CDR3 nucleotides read TGTGCCAGCAGTGAACGAACGGGAGGGCCGTACGAGCAGTACTTC.

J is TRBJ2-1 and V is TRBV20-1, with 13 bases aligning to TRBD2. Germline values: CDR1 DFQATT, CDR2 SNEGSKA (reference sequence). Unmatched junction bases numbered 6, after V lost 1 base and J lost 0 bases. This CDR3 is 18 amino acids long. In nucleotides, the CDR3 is TGCAGTGCTAGAGGCAGACTAGCGGGAGGCCACTCCTACAATGAGCAGTTCTTC. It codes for CSARGRLAGGHSYNEQFF.

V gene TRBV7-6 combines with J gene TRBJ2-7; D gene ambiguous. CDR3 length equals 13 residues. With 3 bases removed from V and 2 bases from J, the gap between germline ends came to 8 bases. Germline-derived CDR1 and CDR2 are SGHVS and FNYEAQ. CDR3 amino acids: CASSLGIAYEQYF. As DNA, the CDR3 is TGTGCCAGCAGCTTGGGGATAGCCTACGAGCAGTACTTC.

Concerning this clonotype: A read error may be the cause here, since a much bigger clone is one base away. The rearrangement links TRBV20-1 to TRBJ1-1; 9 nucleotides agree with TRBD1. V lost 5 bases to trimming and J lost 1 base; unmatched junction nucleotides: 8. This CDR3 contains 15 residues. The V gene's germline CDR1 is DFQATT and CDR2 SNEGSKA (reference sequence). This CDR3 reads CSASKQGATNTEAFF. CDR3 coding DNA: TGCAGTGCTTCTAAACAGGGGGCCACGAACACTGAAGCTTTCTTT.

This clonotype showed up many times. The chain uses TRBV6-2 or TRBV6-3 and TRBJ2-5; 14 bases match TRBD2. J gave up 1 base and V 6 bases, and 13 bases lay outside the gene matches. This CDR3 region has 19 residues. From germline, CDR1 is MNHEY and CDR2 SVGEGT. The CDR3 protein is CASSPRLAGGRKIQETQYF. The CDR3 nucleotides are TGTGCCAGCAGCCCCCGACTAGCGGGGGGGCGGAAGATCCAAGAGACCCAGTACTTC.

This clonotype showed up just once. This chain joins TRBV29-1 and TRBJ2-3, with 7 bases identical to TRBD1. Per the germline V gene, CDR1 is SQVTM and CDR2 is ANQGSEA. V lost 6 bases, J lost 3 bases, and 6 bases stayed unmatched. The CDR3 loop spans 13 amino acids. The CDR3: CSVQGLETDTQYF. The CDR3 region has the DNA TGCAGCGTACAGGGGCTAGAGACAGATACGCAGTATTTT.

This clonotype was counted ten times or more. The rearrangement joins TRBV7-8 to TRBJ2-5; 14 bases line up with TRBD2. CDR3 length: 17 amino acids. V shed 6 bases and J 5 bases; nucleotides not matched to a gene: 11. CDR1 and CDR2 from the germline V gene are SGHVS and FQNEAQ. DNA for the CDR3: TGTGCCAGCAGTCCCCGACTAGCGGGAGGGAAAAAGGAGACCCAGTACTTC. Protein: CASSPRLAGGKKETQYF.

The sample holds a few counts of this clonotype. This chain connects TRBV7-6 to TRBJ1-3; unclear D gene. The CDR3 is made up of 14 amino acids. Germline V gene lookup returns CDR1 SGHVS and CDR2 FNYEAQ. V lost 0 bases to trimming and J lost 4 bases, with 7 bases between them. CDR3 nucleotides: TGTGCCAGCAGCTTAGCCCTGACGGGAAACACCATATATTTT. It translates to CASSLALTGNTIYF.

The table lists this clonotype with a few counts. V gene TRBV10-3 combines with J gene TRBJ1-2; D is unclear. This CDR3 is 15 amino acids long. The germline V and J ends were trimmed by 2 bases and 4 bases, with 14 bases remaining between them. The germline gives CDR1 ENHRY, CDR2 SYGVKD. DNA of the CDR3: TGTGCCATCAGTGAGCCTGGGGAGGGAGGCTATGGCTACACCTTC. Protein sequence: CAISEPGEGGYGYTF.

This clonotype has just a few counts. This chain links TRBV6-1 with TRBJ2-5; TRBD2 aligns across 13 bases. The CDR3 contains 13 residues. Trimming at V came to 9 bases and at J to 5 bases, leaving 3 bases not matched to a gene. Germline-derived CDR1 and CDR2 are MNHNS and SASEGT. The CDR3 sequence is CASQLAGGETQYF. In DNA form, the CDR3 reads TGTGCCAGTCAACTAGCGGGGGGGGAGACCCAGTACTTC.

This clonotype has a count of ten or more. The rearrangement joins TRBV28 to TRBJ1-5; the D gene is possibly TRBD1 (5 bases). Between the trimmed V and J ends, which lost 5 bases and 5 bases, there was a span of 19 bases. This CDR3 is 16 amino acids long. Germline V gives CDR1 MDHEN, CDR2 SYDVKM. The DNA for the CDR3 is TGTGCCAGCAGTCCCCAAACTAGGGGAAGGTATCAGCCCCAGCATTTT. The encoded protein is CASSPQTRGRYQPQHF.

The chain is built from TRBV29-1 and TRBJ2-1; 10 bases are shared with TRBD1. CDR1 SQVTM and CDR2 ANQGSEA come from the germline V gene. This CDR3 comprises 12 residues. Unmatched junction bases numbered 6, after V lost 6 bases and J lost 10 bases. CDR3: CSVWDRGREQFF. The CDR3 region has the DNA TGCAGCGTGTGGGACAGGGGTCGGGAGCAGTTCTTC.

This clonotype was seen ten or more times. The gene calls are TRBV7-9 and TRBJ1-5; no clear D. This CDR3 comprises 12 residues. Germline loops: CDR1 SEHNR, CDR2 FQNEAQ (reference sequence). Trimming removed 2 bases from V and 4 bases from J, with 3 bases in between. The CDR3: CASSLPNQPQHF. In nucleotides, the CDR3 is TGTGCCAGCAGCTTACCGAATCAGCCCCAGCATTTT. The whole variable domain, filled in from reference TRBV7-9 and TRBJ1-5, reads DTGVSQNPRHKITKRGQNVTFRCDPISEHNRLYWYRQTLGQGPEFLTYFQNEAQLEKSRLLSDRFSAERPKGSFSTLEIQRTEQGDSAMYLCASSLPNQPQHFGDGTRLSIL.

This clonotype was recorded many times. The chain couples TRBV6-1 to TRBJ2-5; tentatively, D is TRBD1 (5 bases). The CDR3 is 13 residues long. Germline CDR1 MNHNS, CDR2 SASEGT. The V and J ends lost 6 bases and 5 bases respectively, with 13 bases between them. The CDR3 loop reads CASSAGFGETQYF. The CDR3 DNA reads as TGTGCCAGCAGCGCAGGGTTCGGCGAGACCCAGTACTTC.

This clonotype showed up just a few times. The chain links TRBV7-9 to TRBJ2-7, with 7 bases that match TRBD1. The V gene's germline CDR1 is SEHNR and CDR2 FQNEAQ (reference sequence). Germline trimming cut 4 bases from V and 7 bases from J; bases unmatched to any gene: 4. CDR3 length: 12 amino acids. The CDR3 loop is CASSWGQIEQYF. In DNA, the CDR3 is TGTGCCAGCAGCTGGGGACAGATAGAGCAGTACTTC.

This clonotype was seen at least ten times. The CDR3, as DNA: TGTGCCAGCGTAGGCGGCTCGTTGCAAGAGACCCAGTACTTC. Its protein product is CASVGGSLQETQYF. The chain carries TRBV12-3 or TRBV12-4 and TRBJ2-5, with D hard to call. Trimming pared 8 bases from V and 2 bases from J, leaving 15 bases between. This CDR3 contains 14 residues.